A selection of T cell receptor beta chains follows, all from one sample in a study of blood T cell repertoires in COVID-19. Method: immunoSEQ multiplex PCR; TCRdb's copy keeps in-frame clones and lacks some. The sample carries just under 150,000 clones, around 84% recorded once. The sequencing sample was made of peripheral blood. The origin of the receptors is a human donor in a cohort sampled during active COVID-19. CDR3s include the opening cysteine and the closing phenylalanine or tryptophan. The D gene is left open where the match is weak. For some rows the clone size is stated as once, few or many, or as a class when expanded; others skip it.

size,V,J,D,DNA,CDR3
-,TRBV5-8,TRBJ1-6,TRBD1,TGTGCCAGCAGCGGGGACAGGGGGCAATCACCCCTCCACTTT,CASSGDRGQSPLHF
-,TRBV2,TRBJ1-5,-,TGTGCCAGCAGTGATCAAATTAATCAGCCCCAGCATTTT,CASSDQINQPQHF
-,TRBV29-1,TRBJ1-1,TRBD1,TGCAGCGTCGACAGGGGCCTGAACACTGAAGCTTTCTTT,CSVDRGLNTEAFF
-,TRBV6-1,TRBJ2-2,TRBD1,TGTGCCAGCAGTGGTGGGATGACAGGGTCGAACACCGGGGAGCTGTTTTTT,CASSGGMTGSNTGELFF
-,TRBV7-9,TRBJ2-5,TRBD1,TGTGCCAGCAGCTTAGGGACAGGGGAGGAGACCCAGTACTTC,CASSLGTGEETQYF
-,TRBV2,TRBJ2-3,TRBD2,TGTGCCAGCAGCTCCGGGACTAGCGGCCTACTGGATACGCAGTATTTT,CASSSGTSGLLDTQYF
-,TRBV24-1,TRBJ2-5,TRBD2,TGTGCCACCAGCCCCGGGACTAGCGTTCAAGAGACCCAGTACTTC,CATSPGTSVQETQYF
-,TRBV5-4,TRBJ1-2,TRBD1,TGTGCCAGCAGCTTGGCCGGGGGGACAGGGGGCCTCAGCTATGGCTACACCTTC,CASSLAGGTGGLSYGYTF
-,TRBV12-5,TRBJ1-2,-,TGTGCTAGTGGTTTGGTCGGCAGGGATGGCTACACCTTC,CASGLVGRDGYTF
-,TRBV11-2,TRBJ2-3,TRBD2,TGTGCCAGCAGTCGTGGGACTAGCGGGGGGGCCTGGGATACGCAGTATTTT,CASSRGTSGGAWDTQYF
-,TRBV5-8,TRBJ1-5,TRBD1,TGTGCCAGCAGCTTGATACCAGGGGGCCGAGGTCAGCCCCAGCATTTT,CASSLIPGGRGQPQHF
-,TRBV22-1,TRBJ2-1,-,TGTCCTGGGAGCGCACCTAGCGGGAGTTATCTTTATAGTGAGCAGTTCTTC,CPGSAPSGSYLYSEQFF
-,TRBV28,TRBJ2-1,TRBD1,TGTGCCAGCAGTTTATGGCGGACAGGGGGTTTGAGTGAGCAGTTCTTC,CASSLWRTGGLSEQFF
-,TRBV9,TRBJ2-1,TRBD2,TGTGCCAGCAGCGTAGTCGGTAGCGGGCCCTACAATGAGCAGTTCTTC,CASSVVGSGPYNEQFF
-,TRBV6-1,TRBJ2-7,TRBD2,TGTGCCAGCAGTGAACGCGGTCCGGGCGGGGGACTAATCTACGAGCAGTACTTC,CASSERGPGGGLIYEQYF
-,TRBV15,TRBJ2-1,TRBD1,TGTGCCACCAGCGGGGGACAGGGTATCCCGGGGGGAGAGCAGTTCTTC,CATSGGQGIPGGEQFF
few,TRBV9,TRBJ2-1,TRBD1,TGTGCCAGCAGCAAAGCCTCGGACAGGTTGGGCCGCTCCTACAATGAGCAGTTCTTC,CASSKASDRLGRSYNEQFF
-,TRBV5-1,TRBJ1-1,-,TGCGCCAGCAGCTTGAGCGTCACCGAGAACACTGAAGCTTTCTTT,CASSLSVTENTEAFF
-,TRBV2,TRBJ1-1,TRBD1,TGTGCCAGCAAGGGATTGGGACAGGGGAACACTGAAGCTTTCTTT,CASKGLGQGNTEAFF
once,TRBV5-1,TRBJ2-3,TRBD2,TGCGCCAGCAGCCCCGGACTAGCGGGGGAACACACAGATACGCAGTATTTT,CASSPGLAGEHTDTQYF
-,TRBV13,TRBJ2-5,-,TGTGCCAGCAGCTTAAAGGTACAGGGCACCGAGGGCCAGTACTTC,CASSLKVQGTEGQYF
-,TRBV6-1,TRBJ1-3,-,TGTGCCAGCAGTGAAGGACTCAGGGGTGACACCATATATTTT,CASSEGLRGDTIYF
-,TRBV6-6,TRBJ2-2,TRBD2,TGTGCCAGCGCTGTAGCGGGATCGAACACCGGGGAGCTGTTTTTT,CASAVAGSNTGELFF
-,TRBV19,TRBJ2-7,-,TGTGCCAGTAGTCCGAGTGACAGCCATTACGAGCAGTACTTC,CASSPSDSHYEQYF
-,TRBV2,TRBJ1-1,-,TGTGCCAGCAGGGGACAAGTGGAAGCTTTCTTT,CASRGQVEAFF
once,TRBV5-8,TRBJ1-2,-,TGTGCCAGCAGCCGTCCTTCAACAGGACCCTATGGCTACACCTTC,CASSRPSTGPYGYTF
-,TRBV5-1,TRBJ2-5,TRBD2,TGCGCCAGCAGCTTAGCGGGGGAGACCCAGTACTTC,CASSLAGETQYF
-,TRBV7-3,TRBJ1-1,TRBD1,TGTGCCAGCAGCTTAGACCCAGGGGGGAACACTGAAGCTTTCTTT,CASSLDPGGNTEAFF
few,TRBV7-3,TRBJ1-1,-,TGTGCCAGCAGCCAGACCCCAGGGACTGAAGCTTTCTTT,CASSQTPGTEAFF
-,TRBV7-2,TRBJ2-3,-,TGTGCCAGCAGCCCTTCGACTACCTTGAATACGCAGTATTTT,CASSPSTTLNTQYF
-,TRBV5-4,TRBJ1-1,-,TGTGCCAGCAGAAGGGCCTCGGGGGGTGACACTGAAGCTTTCTTT,CASRRASGGDTEAFF
-,TRBV12-3/TRBV12-4,TRBJ1-1,-,TGTGCCAGCACCCTGGTCTTGGCCGAAGCTTTCTTT,CASTLVLAEAFF
-,TRBV12-5,TRBJ1-1,-,TGTGCTAGTGGTCCCCCTTCGGGTGGCACTGAAGCTTTCTTT,CASGPPSGGTEAFF
-,TRBV5-1,TRBJ2-7,-,TGCGCCAGCAGCTTAGCCGGGACATCCTACGAGCAGTACTTC,CASSLAGTSYEQYF
-,TRBV6-6,TRBJ2-1,TRBD1,TGTGCCAGCAGTAGTCGGACAGGGGCCGCAATGAATGAGCAGTTCTTC,CASSSRTGAAMNEQFF
-,TRBV14,TRBJ1-6,-,TGTGCCAGCAGCCAAGCAGCCAACCGGGACATGCAAGGCTCCTATAATTCACCCCTCCACTTT,CASSQAANRDMQGSYNSPLHF